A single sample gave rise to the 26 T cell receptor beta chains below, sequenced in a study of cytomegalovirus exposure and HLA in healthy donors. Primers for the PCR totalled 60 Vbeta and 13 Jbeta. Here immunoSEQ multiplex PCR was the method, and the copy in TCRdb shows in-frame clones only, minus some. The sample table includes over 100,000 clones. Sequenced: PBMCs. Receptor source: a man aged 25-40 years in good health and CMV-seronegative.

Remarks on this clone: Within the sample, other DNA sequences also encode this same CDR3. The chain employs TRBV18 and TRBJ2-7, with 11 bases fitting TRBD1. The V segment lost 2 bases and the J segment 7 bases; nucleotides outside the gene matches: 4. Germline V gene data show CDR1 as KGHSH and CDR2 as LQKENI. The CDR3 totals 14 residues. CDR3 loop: CASSPWGQGDEQYF. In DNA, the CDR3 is TGTGCCAGCTCACCATGGGGACAGGGGGATGAGCAGTACTTC.

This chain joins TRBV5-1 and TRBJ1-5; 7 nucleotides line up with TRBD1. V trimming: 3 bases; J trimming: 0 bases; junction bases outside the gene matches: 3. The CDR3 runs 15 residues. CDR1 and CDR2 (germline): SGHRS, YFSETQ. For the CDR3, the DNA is TGCGCCAGCAGCTGGGGGACAGATAGCAATCAGCCCCAGCATTTT. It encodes CASSWGTDSNQPQHF.

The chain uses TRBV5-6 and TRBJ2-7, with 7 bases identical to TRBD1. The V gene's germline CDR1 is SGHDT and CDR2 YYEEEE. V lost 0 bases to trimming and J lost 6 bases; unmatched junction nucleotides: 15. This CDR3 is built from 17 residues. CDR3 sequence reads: CASSLGGQAPGLIEQYF. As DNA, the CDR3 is TGTGCCAGCAGCTTGGGCGGACAGGCCCCAGGGTTAATCGAGCAGTACTTC.

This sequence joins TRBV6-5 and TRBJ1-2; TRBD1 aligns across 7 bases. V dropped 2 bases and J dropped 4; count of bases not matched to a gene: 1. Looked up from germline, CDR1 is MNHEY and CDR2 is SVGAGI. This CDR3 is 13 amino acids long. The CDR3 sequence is CASSYRDSYGYTF. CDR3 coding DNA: TGTGCCAGCAGTTACCGGGACAGCTATGGCTACACCTTC.

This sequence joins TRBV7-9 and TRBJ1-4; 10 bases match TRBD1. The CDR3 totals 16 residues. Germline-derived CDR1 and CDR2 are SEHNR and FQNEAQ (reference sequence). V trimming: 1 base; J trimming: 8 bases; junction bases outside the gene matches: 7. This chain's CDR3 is CASSLGRQGAMEKLFF. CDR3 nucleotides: TGTGCCAGCAGCTTAGGTCGACAGGGGGCCATGGAAAAACTGTTTTTT.

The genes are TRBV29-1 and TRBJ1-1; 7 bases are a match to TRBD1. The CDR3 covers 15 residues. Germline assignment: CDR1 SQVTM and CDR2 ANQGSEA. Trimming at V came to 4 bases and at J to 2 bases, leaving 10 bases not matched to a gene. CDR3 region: CSVATSAGGNTEAFF. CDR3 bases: TGCAGCGTTGCAACCTCGGCAGGGGGTAACACTGAAGCTTTCTTT.

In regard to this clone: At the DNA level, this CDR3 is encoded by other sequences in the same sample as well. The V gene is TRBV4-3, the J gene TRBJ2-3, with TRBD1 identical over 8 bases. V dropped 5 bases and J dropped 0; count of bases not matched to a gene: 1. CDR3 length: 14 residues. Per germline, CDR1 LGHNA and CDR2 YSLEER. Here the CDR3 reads CASSRQGSTDTQYF. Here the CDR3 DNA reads TGCGCCAGCAGCAGACAGGGGAGCACAGATACGCAGTATTTT.

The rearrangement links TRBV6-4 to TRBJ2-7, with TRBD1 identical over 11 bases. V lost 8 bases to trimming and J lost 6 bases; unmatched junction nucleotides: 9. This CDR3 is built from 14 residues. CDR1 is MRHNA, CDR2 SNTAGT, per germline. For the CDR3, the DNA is TGTGCCAGCCCCTTTTTGGACAGGGGGCGCGAGCAGTACTTC. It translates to CASPFLDRGREQYF.

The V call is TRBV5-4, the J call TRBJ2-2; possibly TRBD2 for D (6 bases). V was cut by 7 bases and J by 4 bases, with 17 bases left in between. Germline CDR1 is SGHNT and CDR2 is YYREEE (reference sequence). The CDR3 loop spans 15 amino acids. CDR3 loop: CASGGSRSSTGELFF. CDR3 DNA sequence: TGTGCCAGCGGGGGGTCTCGGAGCTCCACCGGGGAGCTGTTTTTT.

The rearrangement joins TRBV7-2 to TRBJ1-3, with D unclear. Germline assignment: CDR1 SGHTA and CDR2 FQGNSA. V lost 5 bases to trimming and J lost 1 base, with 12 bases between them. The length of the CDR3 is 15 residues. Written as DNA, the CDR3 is TGTGCCAGCAGCCCCACACGAGCGTCTGGAAACACCATATATTTT. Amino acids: CASSPTRASGNTIYF. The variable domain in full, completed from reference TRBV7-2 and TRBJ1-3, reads GAGVSQSPSNKVTEKGKDVELRCDPISGHTALYWYRQSLGQGLEFLIYFQGNSAPDKSGLPSDRFSAERTGGSVSTLTIQRTQQEDSAVYLCASSPTRASGNTIYFGEGSWLTVV.

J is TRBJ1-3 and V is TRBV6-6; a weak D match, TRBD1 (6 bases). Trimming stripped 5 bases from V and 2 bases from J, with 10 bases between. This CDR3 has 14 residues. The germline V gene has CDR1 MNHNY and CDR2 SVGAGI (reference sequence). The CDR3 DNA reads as TGTGCCAGCAGTCTACAGGGAACTGGAAACACCATATATTTT. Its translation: CASSLQGTGNTIYF.

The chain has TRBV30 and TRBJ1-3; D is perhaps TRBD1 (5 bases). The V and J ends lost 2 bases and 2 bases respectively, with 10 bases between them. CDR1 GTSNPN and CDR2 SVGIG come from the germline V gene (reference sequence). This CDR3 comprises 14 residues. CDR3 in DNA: TGTGCCTGGAGTCGGGGGGAACCTGGAAACACCATATATTTT. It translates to CAWSRGEPGNTIYF.

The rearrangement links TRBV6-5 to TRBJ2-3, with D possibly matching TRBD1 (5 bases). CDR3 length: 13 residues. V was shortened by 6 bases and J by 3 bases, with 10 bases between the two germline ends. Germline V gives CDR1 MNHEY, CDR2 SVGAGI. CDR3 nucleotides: TGTGCCAGCAGAGAGCAGGGTACAGATACGCAGTATTTT. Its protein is CASREQGTDTQYF.

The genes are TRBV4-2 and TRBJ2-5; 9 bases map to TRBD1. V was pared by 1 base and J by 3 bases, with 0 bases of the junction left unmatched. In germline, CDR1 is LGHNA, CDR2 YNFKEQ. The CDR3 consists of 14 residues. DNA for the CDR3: TGTGCCAGCAGCCAAGGGACAGGGGAAGAGACCCAGTACTTC. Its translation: CASSQGTGEETQYF.

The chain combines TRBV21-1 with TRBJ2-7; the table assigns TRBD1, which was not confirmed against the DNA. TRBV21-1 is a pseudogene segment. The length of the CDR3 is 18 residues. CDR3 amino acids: CASSKAFSGDRMTYEQYF. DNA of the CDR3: TGTGCCAGCAGCAAAGCTTTTAGTGGGGACAGGATGACCTACGAGCAGTACTTC.

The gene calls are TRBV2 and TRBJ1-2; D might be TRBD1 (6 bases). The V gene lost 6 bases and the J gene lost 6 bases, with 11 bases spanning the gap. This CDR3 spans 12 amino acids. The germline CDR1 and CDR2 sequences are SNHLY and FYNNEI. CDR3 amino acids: CASRAYRDGYTF. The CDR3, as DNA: TGTGCCAGCAGAGCATACAGGGATGGCTACACCTTC.

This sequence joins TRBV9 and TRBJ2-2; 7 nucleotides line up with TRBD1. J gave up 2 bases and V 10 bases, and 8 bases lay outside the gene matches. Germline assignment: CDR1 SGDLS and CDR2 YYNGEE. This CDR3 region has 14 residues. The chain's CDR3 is CAGRQGPNTGELFF. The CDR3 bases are TGTGCCGGGCGACAGGGCCCAAACACCGGGGAGCTGTTTTTT.

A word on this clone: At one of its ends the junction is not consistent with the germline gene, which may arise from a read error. This CDR3 reads CASSPKGSGGVTGTQYF. The CDR3 nucleotides are TGCGCCAGCAGCCCGAAGGGGAGCGGGGGGGTCACAGGTACGCAGTATTTT. The J gene is TRBJ2-3, the V gene TRBV4-1; 10 nucleotides match TRBD2. The CDR3 sequence is 17 residues long. Germline V gene lookup returns CDR1 MGHRA and CDR2 YSYEKL.

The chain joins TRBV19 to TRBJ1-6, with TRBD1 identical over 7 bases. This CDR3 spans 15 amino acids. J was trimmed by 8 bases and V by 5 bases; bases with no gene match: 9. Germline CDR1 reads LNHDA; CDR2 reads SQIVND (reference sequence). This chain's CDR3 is CASSSRQGGDSPLHF. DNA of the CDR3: TGTGCCAGTAGTTCGCGACAGGGAGGAGATTCACCCCTCCACTTT. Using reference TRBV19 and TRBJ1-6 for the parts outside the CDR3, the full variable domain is DGGITQSPKYLFRKEGQNVTLSCEQNLNHDAMYWYRQDPGQGLRLIYYSQIVNDFQKGDIAEGYSVSREKKESFPLTVTSAQKNPTAFYLCASSSRQGGDSPLHFGNGTRLTVT.

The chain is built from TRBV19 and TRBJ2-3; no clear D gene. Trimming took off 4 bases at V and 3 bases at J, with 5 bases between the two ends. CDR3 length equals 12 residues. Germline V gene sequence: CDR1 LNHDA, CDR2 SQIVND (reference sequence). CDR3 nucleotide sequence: TGTGCCAGTAGTACCCGGACAGATACGCAGTATTTT. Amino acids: CASSTRTDTQYF. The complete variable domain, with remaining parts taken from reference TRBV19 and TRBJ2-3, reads DGGITQSPKYLFRKEGQNVTLSCEQNLNHDAMYWYRQDPGQGLRLIYYSQIVNDFQKGDIAEGYSVSREKKESFPLTVTSAQKNPTAFYLCASSTRTDTQYFGPGTRLTVL.

The CDR3, as DNA: TGTGCCAGTAACATGATCGGGGACACCAGAGGGGCCAACGTCCTGACTTTC. This gives the protein CASNMIGDTRGANVLTF. The chain carries TRBV19 and TRBJ2-6; D is perhaps TRBD1 (6 bases). This CDR3 is built from 17 residues. The V gene lost 7 bases and the J gene lost 4 bases, with 20 bases spanning the gap. Per germline, CDR1 LNHDA and CDR2 SQIVND (reference sequence). The full variable domain, its missing parts supplied by reference TRBV19 and TRBJ2-6, is DGGITQSPKYLFRKEGQNVTLSCEQNLNHDAMYWYRQDPGQGLRLIYYSQIVNDFQKGDIAEGYSVSREKKESFPLTVTSAQKNPTAFYLCASNMIGDTRGANVLTFGAGSRLTVL.

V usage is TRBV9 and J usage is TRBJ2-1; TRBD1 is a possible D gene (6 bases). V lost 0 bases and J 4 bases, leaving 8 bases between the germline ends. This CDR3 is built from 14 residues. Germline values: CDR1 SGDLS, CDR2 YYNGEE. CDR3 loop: CASSVGTVYNEQFF. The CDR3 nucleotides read TGTGCCAGCAGCGTAGGGACAGTATACAATGAGCAGTTCTTC.

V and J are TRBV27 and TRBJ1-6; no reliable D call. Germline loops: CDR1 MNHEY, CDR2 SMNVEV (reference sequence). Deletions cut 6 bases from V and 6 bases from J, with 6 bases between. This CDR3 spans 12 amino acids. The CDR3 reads CASRGSNSPLHF. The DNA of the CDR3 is TGTGCCAGCAGGGGGAGTAATTCACCCCTCCACTTT.

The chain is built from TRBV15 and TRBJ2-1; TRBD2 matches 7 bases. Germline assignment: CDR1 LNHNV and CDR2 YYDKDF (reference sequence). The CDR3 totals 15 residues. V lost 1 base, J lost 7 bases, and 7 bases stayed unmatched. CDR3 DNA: TGTGCCACCAGCAGAGGACTAGCAAAAGGAAATGAGCAGTTCTTC. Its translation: CATSRGLAKGNEQFF.

The CDR3 reads CASSLAYGGAVSSYNEQFF. In DNA form, the CDR3 reads TGCGCCAGCAGCTTGGCCTACGGGGGGGCCGTGAGCTCCTACAATGAGCAGTTCTTC. The rearrangement uses TRBV5-1 and TRBJ2-1; 8 nucleotides match TRBD2. V was pared by 0 bases and J by 0 bases, with 11 bases of the junction left unmatched. CDR1 and CDR2 (germline): SGHRS, YFSETQ. The CDR3 spans 19 residues.

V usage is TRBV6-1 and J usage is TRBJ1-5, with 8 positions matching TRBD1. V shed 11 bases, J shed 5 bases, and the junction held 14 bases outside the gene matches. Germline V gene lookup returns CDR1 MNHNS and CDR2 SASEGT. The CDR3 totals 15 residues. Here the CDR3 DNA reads TGTGCCTCAGCGAGGGAACAGGGGGTCGATCAGCCCCAGCATTTT. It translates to CASAREQGVDQPQHF.